These 30 T cell receptor beta chains were all obtained from the same sample, sequenced in a study of tumor and adjacent non-tumor tissue in lung cancer. RNA was extracted from bulk tissue without any cell sorting. Three rounds of nested PCR, following a modified ARM-PCR protocol, produced the TCRbeta library. TCRdb analysed the multiplex PCR reads with MiXCR anew, one entry per CDR3 protein. The sample includes about 200,000 distinct CDR3 sequences, over 55% of them seen just once. The sequenced sample consisted of lung tumor tissue. All receptors come from a man in his 60s with non-small cell lung cancer.

This sequence joins TRBV30 and TRBJ2-7; 8 bases match TRBD2. V lost 0 bases to trimming and J lost 0 bases; unmatched junction nucleotides: 1. Germline CDR1 is GTSNPN and CDR2 is SVGIG (reference sequence). The CDR3 is 14 residues long. The chain's CDR3 is CAWSVLAVSYEQYF. The CDR3 DNA reads as TGTGCCTGGAGTGTACTAGCGGTCTCCTACGAGCAGTACTTC.

Comments on this clonotype: This sequence may be a read error, since a much larger clone differs from it by one base. The chain employs TRBV11-2 and TRBJ2-3; possible D gene TRBD1, 5 bases. Germline loops: CDR1 SGHAT, CDR2 FQNNGV. Trimming left V 3 bases short and J 2 bases short, with 15 bases between. The CDR3 runs 16 residues. The CDR3 sequence is CASSFFQGSITDTQYF. DNA for the CDR3: TGTGCCAGCAGCTTTTTTCAGGGCTCTATCACAGATACGCAGTATTTT.

This clonotype was counted once. A read error may account for a junction end that differs from germline. The chain recombines TRBV12-3 or TRBV12-4 with TRBJ2-5, with 7 nucleotides matching TRBD2. The CDR3 is 15 residues long. This CDR3 is CVSSRKSSGQETQYF. CDR3 coding DNA: TGTGTCAGCAGCCGGAAGTCTAGCGGACAAGAGACCCAGTACTTC.

Turning to this clonotype: At one of its ends the junction is not consistent with the germline gene, which may arise from a read error. This chain joins TRBV20-1 and TRBJ1-5; D gene uncertain. CDR1 DFQATT and CDR2 SNEGSKA come from the germline V gene (reference sequence). The CDR3 covers 12 residues. CDR3 sequence (DNA): TGCAGTCGGGAGACAAGCAATCAGCCCCGGCATTTT. Translating gives CSRETSNQPRHF.

This clonotype was counted a single time. A junction boundary mismatches the germline segment, possibly from a read error. The gene calls are TRBV4-2 and TRBJ1-1; D remains unclear. There are 14 residues in the CDR3. CDR1 is LGHNA, CDR2 YNFKEQ, per germline. The CDR3, as DNA: TGTGCCAACAGCCAGGTCCTCATCAACACTGAAGCTTTCTTT. Its translation: CANSQVLINTEAFF.

Notes on this clonotype: This sequence may be a read error, since a much larger clone differs from it by one base. The rearrangement links TRBV12-3 or TRBV12-4 to TRBJ1-1, with unresolved D. The CDR3 runs to 13 residues. The CDR3 coding sequence is TGTGCCAGCGCCCTTGCGGTGAACACTGACGCTTTCTTT. This gives the protein CASALAVNTDAFF.

This clonotype was recorded many times. V is TRBV29-1 and J is TRBJ1-3; D might be TRBD1 (5 bases). The V gene lost 6 bases and the J gene lost 3 bases, with 9 bases spanning the gap. This CDR3 has 12 residues. The germline CDR1 and CDR2 sequences are SQVTM and ANQGSEA. The CDR3 DNA follows: TGCAGCGTGGGGGAGGATGGAAACACCATATATTTT. Amino acids: CSVGEDGNTIYF.

Remarks on this clonotype: One end of the junction is discordant with germline, which a read error may explain. This chain links TRBV7-9 with TRBJ2-5, with 13 bases lining up with TRBD2. There are 17 residues in the CDR3. The germline V gene encodes CDR1 SEHNR and CDR2 FQNEAQ (reference sequence). Here the CDR3 reads CVSSRRTSGRAAVTQYF. The CDR3 coding sequence is TGTGTCAGCAGCAGAAGGACTAGCGGGAGAGCAGCTGTGACCCAGTACTTC.

In the case of this clonotype: The conserved closing phenylalanine or tryptophan is absent in this CDR3, likely reflecting a read error. The V and J genes are TRBV12-3 or TRBV12-4 and TRBJ1-1; D unresolved. V was cut by 5 bases and J by 1 base, with 11 bases left in between. This CDR3 comprises 14 residues. As DNA, the CDR3 is TGTGCCAGCAGTATTTGGAAGGGGAACACTGAAGCTTTCTAT. This codes for CASSIWKGNTEAFY.

The chain recombines TRBV11-2 with TRBJ2-3; weak D call: TRBD1 (6 bases). Trimming removed 3 bases from V and 2 bases from J, with 12 bases in between. Looked up from germline, CDR1 is SGHAT and CDR2 is FQNNGV. The CDR3 consists of 15 residues. The CDR3 reads CASSLRQGNTDTQYF. CDR3 DNA sequence: TGTGCCAGCAGCTTGAGGCAGGGGAACACAGATACGCAGTATTTT.

In the case of this clonotype: The junction departs from the called germline gene at one end, perhaps through a read error. The chain couples TRBV6-5 to TRBJ2-5; D may be TRBD2 (6 bases). The CDR3 spans 14 residues. Per the germline V gene, CDR1 is MNHEY and CDR2 is SVGAGI. The CDR3 DNA reads as TGTACCAGCAGCCGCCGGGGGTTTCAAGAGACCCAGTATTTC. As protein: CTSSRRGFQETQYF.

Worth noting for this clonotype: This could be a read error, since a much larger clone is one nucleotide away. V and J are TRBV12-3 or TRBV12-4 and TRBJ1-1; D gene ambiguous. V was pared by 11 bases and J by 0 bases, with 13 bases between. This CDR3 contains 13 residues. The CDR3 loop is CACALAVNTEAFF. CDR3 coding DNA: TGTGCCTGCGCCCTTGCGGTGAACACTGAAGCTTTCTTT.

As concerns this clonotype: This may be a read error, as it is one base from a much larger clone. Lacking the conserved final phenylalanine or tryptophan, this CDR3 likely reflects a read error. The chain uses TRBV5-6 and TRBJ2-4, with D possibly being TRBD1 (6 bases). Trimming took 5 bases from V and 0 from J, leaving 15 bases between them. The CDR3 spans 16 residues. Looked up from germline, CDR1 is SGHDT and CDR2 is YYEEEE. DNA for the CDR3: TGTGCCAGCAGTTTTAGGACAGCCTTAGCCAAAAACATTCAGTACTTA. It codes for CASSFRTALAKNIQYL.

A word on this clonotype: No conserved phenylalanine or tryptophan is present at the end of the CDR3, so a read error is the likely explanation. The gene calls are TRBV11-2 and TRBJ2-1; D perhaps matches TRBD2 (7 bases). The CDR3 sequence is 12 residues long. CDR1 is SGHAT and CDR2 is FQNNGV in the germline V gene. For the CDR3, the DNA is TGTGTCAGCAGCTTAGAGGGGGGGGGGCAGTTCTTA. It translates to CVSSLEGGGQFL.

As DNA, the CDR3 is TGTGCCACCACCCAAGTAGAGGGCCTTGGGGAGGAGACCCAGTACTTC. It yields the protein CATTQVEGLGEETQYF. The rearrangement uses TRBV4-2 and TRBJ2-5, with a possible D match to TRBD2 (5 bases). The CDR3 is 16 residues long. Germline loops: CDR1 LGHNA, CDR2 YNFKEQ. The V and J ends lost 10 bases and 5 bases respectively, with 26 bases between them.

As concerns this clonotype: At one of its ends the junction is not consistent with the germline gene, which may arise from a read error. This sequence joins TRBV11-2 and TRBJ2-5; possible D gene TRBD2, 5 bases. CDR1 and CDR2 (germline): SGHAT, FQNNGV. The CDR3 is 14 amino acids. The chain's CDR3 is CAGSFNEGQETQYF. The CDR3 DNA follows: TGTGCCGGCAGCTTTAACGAGGGTCAAGAGACCCAGTACTTC.

This clonotype was seen once. A junction end diverges from the germline sequence, so it may reflect a read error. The chain has TRBV29-1 and TRBJ1-1; possible D gene TRBD1, 6 bases. CDR3 size: 14 residues. The germline gives CDR1 SQVTM, CDR2 ANQGSEA. CDR3 nucleotide sequence: TGCAGCGTCGGTGGGGGGCGGTGGGGCACTGAAGTTTTCTTT. Translated: CSVGGGRWGTEVFF.

Note on this clonotype: A junction boundary mismatches the germline segment, possibly from a read error. The J gene is TRBJ2-5, the V gene TRBV6-5; 9 bases agree with TRBD2. CDR1 MNHEY and CDR2 SVGAGI come from the germline V gene. The CDR3 extends over 14 amino acids. The CDR3 bases are TGTGCAAGCAGCAAGGGACTAGCCCAAGAGACCCAGTACTTC. This gives the protein CASSKGLAQETQYF.

The V and J genes are TRBV5-6 and TRBJ2-7; 9 nucleotides agree with TRBD1. CDR1 SGHDT and CDR2 YYEEEE come from the germline V gene. Trimming removed 6 bases from V and 7 bases from J; junction bases left unmatched: 11. There are 14 residues in the CDR3. CDR3: CASTSGTGILEQYF. In nucleotides, the CDR3 is TGTGCCAGCACCTCCGGGACAGGGATATTAGAGCAGTACTTC.

V usage is TRBV5-4 and J usage is TRBJ1-6; D is perhaps TRBD1 (6 bases). Trimming took 4 bases from V and 9 from J, leaving 23 bases between them. The CDR3 runs 17 residues. The V gene's germline CDR1 is SGHNT and CDR2 YYREEE (reference sequence). CDR3 in DNA: TGTGCCAGCAGCGACCCCTTCCGAGGGGGAGGTATTTCACCCCTCCACTTT. Residues: CASSDPFRGGGISPLHF.

This rearrangement joins TRBV6-5 to TRBJ2-2; weak D call: TRBD1 (5 bases). The germline CDR1 and CDR2 sequences are MNHEY and SVGAGI. V was trimmed by 4 bases and J by 2 bases, leaving 11 bases between them. The CDR3 covers 15 residues. In DNA form, the CDR3 reads TGTGCCAGCAGTTGGACAAGGGATAACACCGGGGAGCTGTTTTTT. It specifies CASSWTRDNTGELFF.

Turning to this clonotype: An end of the junction differs from the germline gene, which may be a read error. This chain uses TRBV20-1 with TRBJ1-2; 10 nucleotides match TRBD1. The CDR3 extends over 17 amino acids. The germline V gene has CDR1 DFQATT and CDR2 SNEGSKA (reference sequence). This CDR3 reads CNARVGQGGSFSYGYTF. The CDR3 nucleotides read TGCAATGCTAGAGTAGGACAGGGGGGTAGTTTTAGCTATGGCTACACCTTC.

On this clonotype: A junction end diverges from the germline sequence, so it may reflect a read error. The rearrangement uses TRBV11-2 and TRBJ2-1; D remains unclear. The CDR3 is made up of 13 amino acids. Germline V gives CDR1 SGHAT, CDR2 FQNNGV. The CDR3 loop is CASSSVFYKEQFF. CDR3 sequence (DNA): TGTGCCAGTAGCTCTGTATTTTACAAAGAGCAGTTCTTC.

As for this clonotype: Being one base from a much bigger clone, this may be a read error. The V gene is TRBV20-1, the J gene TRBJ1-3; D uncertain. The CDR3 is 14 amino acids. Germline V gives CDR1 DFQATT, CDR2 SNEGSKA (reference sequence). Trimming pared 3 bases from V and 0 bases from J, leaving 9 bases between. DNA for the CDR3: TGCAGTGCTAGGACTGTCAGCTCTGGAAACACCATATATTTT. Translating it yields CSARTVSSGNTIYF.

Only a few counts were recorded for this clonotype. This could be a read error, since a much larger clone is one nucleotide away. V usage is TRBV11-1 and J usage is TRBJ2-7; 9 bases fit TRBD1. V lost 5 bases and J lost 3; bases outside the gene matches: 11. This CDR3 region has 16 residues. The germline V gene encodes CDR1 SGHAT and CDR2 FQDESV (reference sequence). CDR3: CASSGRRLTGGYEQYF. The CDR3, as DNA: TGTGCCAGCAGCGGACGCCGGTTGACAGGGGGCTACGAGCAGTACTTC.

The chain combines TRBV6-5 with TRBJ2-2; a weak D match, TRBD1 (6 bases). This CDR3 spans 15 amino acids. Germline V CDR1 and CDR2: MNHEY, SVGAGI. V lost 5 bases and J lost 0, with 10 bases in between. This chain's CDR3 is CASSMGAANTGELFF. As DNA, the CDR3 is TGTGCCAGCAGTATGGGGGCAGCGAACACCGGGGAGCTGTTTTTT.

On this clonotype: This may stem from a read error, because a much larger clone lies one nucleotide away. The CDR3 DNA reads TGTGCCAGCACTCTGGACGGGAATCAGCCCCTGCATTTT. This encodes CASTLDGNQPLHF. This chain uses TRBV6-6 with TRBJ1-5; D remains ambiguous. The CDR3 loop spans 13 amino acids. Germline V gene data show CDR1 as MNHNY and CDR2 as SVGAGI (reference sequence).

On this clonotype itself: This could be a read error, since a much larger clone is one nucleotide away. This chain joins TRBV20-1 and TRBJ2-5; D not certain. This CDR3 has 12 amino acids. Germline CDR1 is DFQATT and CDR2 is SNEGSKA (reference sequence). The CDR3 spells CGASRFRETQYF. The CDR3 DNA reads TGCGGTGCTTCTCGGTTTCGGGAGACCCAGTACTTC.

A single count supports this clonotype. In this CDR3 the conserved last residue, phenylalanine or tryptophan, is missing, so a read error is likely. The chain uses TRBV28 and TRBJ2-7, with TRBD2 matching 7 bases. Germline CDR1 and CDR2: MDHEN and SYDVKM. The CDR3 has 16 residues. The junction had 15 bases not matched to a gene; V was cut back by 7 bases and J by 3 bases. The CDR3 sequence is CASNAGVQRALYEQYC. The CDR3 bases are TGTGCCAGCAATGCGGGGGTTCAGCGGGCCCTCTACGAGCAGTACTGC.

Points on this clonotype: Possible read error: a much larger clone is one base away. The CDR3 loop reads CSVLSTEAYF. Here the CDR3 DNA reads TGCAGCGTGCTATCCACTGAAGCTTACTTT. This chain connects TRBV29-1 to TRBJ1-1; D ambiguous. The germline CDR1 and CDR2 sequences are SQVTM and ANQGSEA. The CDR3 spans 10 residues.